These 16 T cell receptor beta chains were sequenced from one sample in a study of blood T cell repertoires in COVID-19. Only in-frame clones appear in the TCRdb table, and some are missing; sequencing was by immunoSEQ multiplex PCR. The repertoire holds around 300,000 clones, with around nine tenths as singletons. The sequencing sample was made of PBMCs or T cells enriched from blood (not recorded which). All receptors derive from a woman aged 40 to 49 who had recovered from COVID-19.

This clone has a handful of counts. The rearrangement uses TRBV19 and TRBJ1-2; D is undetermined. V was pared by 7 bases and J by 5 bases, with 8 bases between. This CDR3 comprises 11 residues. Germline values: CDR1 LNHDA, CDR2 SQIVND (reference sequence). CDR3 coding DNA: TGTGCCAGTACTACCCATTATGGCTACACCTTC. Its translation is CASTTHYGYTF.

In nucleotides, the CDR3 is TGTGCCAGCAGAGGGACAGCAGTTTCTAACTATGGCTACACCTTC. Its protein is CASRGTAVSNYGYTF. The rearrangement joins TRBV9 to TRBJ1-2, with 7 bases fitting TRBD1. Trimming took 5 bases from V and 0 from J; bases not matched to a gene: 7. Germline V CDR1 and CDR2: SGDLS, YYNGEE. This CDR3 spans 15 amino acids.

The chain employs TRBV14 and TRBJ2-5; D gene unclear. The germline V and J ends were trimmed by 3 bases and 5 bases, with 10 bases remaining between them. The CDR3 has 13 residues. The germline gives CDR1 SGHDN, CDR2 FVKESK. CDR3 nucleotides: TGTGCCAGCAGCCACCAACACGGGGAGACCCAGTACTTC. Its protein product is CASSHQHGETQYF.

The genes are TRBV5-4 and TRBJ2-3; the D gene is possibly TRBD2 (6 bases). From germline, CDR1 is SGHNT and CDR2 YYREEE (reference sequence). The CDR3 has 16 amino acids. The V end lost 3 bases, the J end lost 5 bases, and 19 bases lay between the germline ends. In DNA, the CDR3 is TGTGCCAGCAGCTCGGGGGAGCCGGGCGGTAGAGATACGCAGTATTTT. It encodes CASSSGEPGGRDTQYF.

The chain has TRBV27 and TRBJ2-1, with 7 bases aligning to TRBD2. The V gene's germline CDR1 is MNHEY and CDR2 SMNVEV (reference sequence). Trimming removed 2 bases from V and 7 bases from J; junction bases left unmatched: 5. This CDR3 has 14 amino acids. CDR3: CASSLGLVGNEQFF. As DNA, the CDR3 is TGTGCCAGCAGTTTAGGACTAGTGGGTAATGAGCAGTTCTTC.

Only one count was recorded for this clone. The chain links TRBV4-3 to TRBJ2-3, with 7 bases identical to TRBD1. In germline, CDR1 is LGHNA, CDR2 YSLEER. Trimming removed 1 base from V and 0 bases from J; junction bases left unmatched: 4. The CDR3 is 16 amino acids. In DNA, the CDR3 is TGCGCCAGCAGCCAAGGGACAGGACTTAGCACAGATACGCAGTATTTT. It is translated as CASSQGTGLSTDTQYF.

The chain carries TRBV6-5 and TRBJ2-1; no clear D gene. V shed 0 bases and J shed 9 bases, with 12 bases lying between them. Germline V lookup: CDR1 MNHEY, CDR2 SVGAGI. The CDR3 totals 14 residues. DNA for the CDR3: TGTGCCAGCAGTTACTCTCCCGAGGTGACTGAGCAGTTCTTC. Translating gives CASSYSPEVTEQFF.

This chain uses TRBV18 with TRBJ2-5; the match to TRBD2 covers 13 bases. This CDR3 has 15 amino acids. Per the germline V gene, CDR1 is KGHSH and CDR2 is LQKENI. After removal of 6 bases from V and 6 bases from J, the junction contained 7 bases not matched to a gene. The CDR3 here is CASSLQTSGRQTQYF. CDR3 coding DNA: TGTGCCAGCTCCCTACAGACTAGCGGGAGGCAGACCCAGTACTTC.

This clone was seen once. The chain joins TRBV6-4 to TRBJ1-4; weak D call: TRBD1 (5 bases). The CDR3 runs 14 residues. Trimming stripped 7 bases from V and 8 bases from J, with 17 bases between. Germline V CDR1 and CDR2: MRHNA, SNTAGT. CDR3 sequence reads: CASTVRGGSEKLFF. CDR3 sequence (DNA): TGTGCCAGCACCGTACGGGGGGGATCCGAAAAACTGTTTTTT.

The CDR3 protein is CASSRPGTSGNDEQFF. The DNA for the CDR3 is TGTGCCAGCAGTCGTCCCGGGACTAGCGGGAACGATGAGCAGTTCTTC. The chain recombines TRBV5-4 with TRBJ2-1, with TRBD2 matching over 13 bases. The V and J ends lost 5 bases and 8 bases, in that order; junction bases with no gene match: 10. Germline lookup yields CDR1 SGHNT and CDR2 YYREEE (reference sequence). CDR3 length: 16 amino acids.

The V and J genes are TRBV11-2 and TRBJ2-1; the match to TRBD2 covers 7 bases. The CDR3 runs to 16 residues. Germline CDR1 and CDR2: SGHAT and FQNNGV. Germline trimming cut 0 bases from V and 9 bases from J; bases unmatched to any gene: 11. CDR3 bases: TGTGCCAGCAGCTTAGATCAGGTAGCGGGTATAATTGAGCAGTTCTTC. This encodes CASSLDQVAGIIEQFF.

The chain uses TRBV7-6 and TRBJ2-5; D may be TRBD1 (5 bases). Between the trimmed V and J ends, which lost 3 bases and 3 bases, there was a span of 11 bases. Germline V gene data show CDR1 as SGHVS and CDR2 as FNYEAQ. The CDR3 covers 14 residues. For the CDR3, the DNA is TGTGCCAGCAGCTTTGCGCCGACAGAAGAGACCCAGTACTTC. Its protein is CASSFAPTEETQYF. Drawing the rest from reference TRBV7-6 and TRBJ2-5, the complete variable domain is GAGVSQSPRYKVTKRGQDVALRCDPISGHVSLYWYRQALGQGPEFLTYFNYEAQQDKSGLPNDRFSAERPEGSISTLTIQRTEQRDSAMYRCASSFAPTEETQYFGPGTRLLVL.

The rearrangement links TRBV11-1 to TRBJ1-6; D unclear. This CDR3 is built from 16 residues. Germline V gene sequence: CDR1 SGHAT, CDR2 FQDESV (reference sequence). V was shortened by 1 base and J by 0 bases, with 7 bases between the two germline ends. The DNA of the CDR3 is TGTGCCAGCAGCTTAGTTCTTATCTCCTATAATTCACCCCTCCACTTT. The encoded protein is CASSLVLISYNSPLHF.

This chain links TRBV18 with TRBJ1-6; TRBD1 matches at 9 bases. CDR3 size: 14 residues. J was trimmed by 9 bases and V by 2 bases; bases with no gene match: 2. The germline V gene has CDR1 KGHSH and CDR2 LQKENI. In nucleotides, the CDR3 is TGTGCCAGCTCACCAGAACAGGGGGCTTCACCCCTCCACTTT. It is translated as CASSPEQGASPLHF.

V gene TRBV7-3 combines with J gene TRBJ1-1; perhaps TRBD1 as D (5 bases). This CDR3 spans 16 amino acids. Trimming removed 5 bases from V and 4 bases from J, with 20 bases in between. Per germline, CDR1 SGHTA and CDR2 FQGTGA. This CDR3 is CASSTHGAASSTEAFF. CDR3 bases: TGTGCCAGCAGCACCCATGGGGCGGCTTCGAGCACTGAAGCTTTCTTT.

This chain uses TRBV28 with TRBJ2-7; 9 positions match TRBD2. CDR1 is MDHEN and CDR2 is SYDVKM in the germline V gene. With V trimmed by 8 bases and J by 2 bases, 16 bases remained unmatched. The CDR3 is made up of 17 amino acids. The CDR3 DNA is TGTGCCAGCTCCCCCGGGAGACTAGCGGAACTTACCTACGAGCAGTACTTC. Translating gives CASSPGRLAELTYEQYF.